What follows are 25 T cell receptor beta chains derived from one specimen sequenced in a study of T cells in Graves' hyperthyroidism and ophthalmopathy. The CDR3 regions of TCR beta were amplified from RNA transcripts. The HTBI primer set drove a first-round RT-PCR of the TCR CDR3. From the multiplex PCR reads, TCRdb called clonotypes with MiXCR, one entry per CDR3 protein. Found here are about 720,000 distinct CDR3 sequences, 18% of them singletons; the top ten hold 15% to 20%. The specimen was blood. These receptor sequences come from a woman between 50 and 59 years old with Graves' hyperthyroidism that later progressed to Graves' ophthalmopathy.

This clonotype was seen more than once but under ten times. The rearrangement links TRBV7-9 to TRBJ2-2, with 7 bases matching TRBD1. V shed 3 bases, J shed 1 base, and the junction held 11 bases outside the gene matches. Germline CDR1 is SEHNR and CDR2 is FQNEAQ (reference sequence). This CDR3 has 18 amino acids. CDR3: CASSFPTWGQRNTGELFF. CDR3 in DNA: TGTGCCAGCAGCTTCCCTACGTGGGGACAGAGGAACACCGGGGAGCTGTTTTTT.

The V gene is TRBV5-1, the J gene TRBJ1-4; 9 bases fit TRBD1. From germline, CDR1 is SGHRS and CDR2 YFSETQ. Germline trimming cut 5 bases from V and 5 bases from J; bases unmatched to any gene: 7. This CDR3 is built from 15 residues. Written as DNA, the CDR3 is TGCGCCAGCAGACCTCAGGACAGGGGAAATGAAAAACTGTTTTTT. Translating it yields CASRPQDRGNEKLFF.

This clonotype was counted ten times or more. The chain has TRBV6-1 and TRBJ2-3, with 9 bases matching TRBD1. CDR1 MNHNS and CDR2 SASEGT come from the germline V gene. After removal of 4 bases from V and 1 base from J, the junction contained 3 bases not matched to a gene. The CDR3 sequence is 15 residues long. Here the CDR3 reads CASSGRDRGTDTQYF. For the CDR3, the DNA is TGTGCCAGCAGTGGAAGGGACAGGGGCACAGATACGCAGTATTTT.

This clonotype was seen only a few times. The chain carries TRBV6-6 and TRBJ1-5; D is possibly TRBD1 (5 bases). Trimming took off 0 bases at V and 0 bases at J, with 9 bases between the two ends. Germline CDR1 is MNHNY and CDR2 is SVGAGI (reference sequence). The CDR3 totals 16 residues. CDR3 in amino acids: CASSYSPGYSNQPQHF. The CDR3 DNA follows: TGTGCCAGCAGTTACTCGCCAGGGTATAGCAATCAGCCCCAGCATTTT.

This clonotype was seen only a few times. The V and J genes are TRBV27 and TRBJ1-1; possibly TRBD1 for D (6 bases). V lost 7 bases, J lost 1 base, and 13 bases lay in between. There are 14 residues in the CDR3. Germline V gene data show CDR1 as MNHEY and CDR2 as SMNVEV (reference sequence). CDR3 residues: CASTTTGANTEAFF. The CDR3 DNA sequence: TGTGCCAGCACAACGACAGGAGCGAACACTGAAGCTTTCTTT.

In its sample, this clonotype was seen a few times. The chain combines TRBV29-1 with TRBJ1-1, with 7 bases aligning to TRBD1. This CDR3 spans 12 amino acids. Germline V gene lookup returns CDR1 SQVTM and CDR2 ANQGSEA. V was pared by 1 base and J by 11 bases, with 7 bases of the junction left unmatched. CDR3 sequence: CSVEGLDRTAFF. The DNA of the CDR3 is TGCAGCGTTGAAGGGCTGGACAGGACTGCTTTCTTT.

The table lists this clonotype with a few counts. The chain is built from TRBV9 and TRBJ2-5, with 8 bases fitting TRBD1. The CDR3 is 15 amino acids. The germline V gene has CDR1 SGDLS and CDR2 YYNGEE. The J segment lost 2 bases and the V segment lost 2 bases, leaving 5 bases of the junction unmatched. CDR3 nucleotides: TGTGCCAGCAGCGTCAGTGGGACAGGACAAGAGACCCAGTACTTC. Protein product: CASSVSGTGQETQYF.

This clonotype was seen repeatedly, ten times or more. This chain links TRBV7-9 with TRBJ2-3; 8 bases align to TRBD1. Trimming took 5 bases from V and 2 from J; bases not matched to a gene: 6. Germline V gene data show CDR1 as SEHNR and CDR2 as FQNEAQ (reference sequence). CDR3 length: 15 residues. The DNA of the CDR3 is TGTGCCAGCAGCGGGACAGGAATAAACACAGATACGCAGTATTTT. Its translation: CASSGTGINTDTQYF.

This clonotype was recorded many times. The chain is built from TRBV27 and TRBJ2-1, with TRBD1 as a possible D gene (6 bases). The CDR3 loop spans 15 amino acids. Germline CDR1 MNHEY, CDR2 SMNVEV (reference sequence). The V end lost 4 bases, the J end lost 2 bases, and 12 bases lay between the germline ends. CDR3 in DNA: TGTGCCAGCAGTTCAGACAGGAGCCCCTACAATGAGCAGTTCTTC. Its protein is CASSSDRSPYNEQFF.

This clonotype was picked up many times. The V gene is TRBV20-1, the J gene TRBJ1-1; 8 nucleotides match TRBD1. Germline V gene sequence: CDR1 DFQATT, CDR2 SNEGSKA (reference sequence). V lost 2 bases and J lost 5; bases outside the gene matches: 16. CDR3 length equals 17 residues. CDR3 in amino acids: CSARLTFAGQGRTEAFF. The CDR3 nucleotides are TGCAGTGCTAGACTCACGTTTGCTGGACAGGGACGTACTGAAGCTTTCTTT.

This clonotype was recorded many times. The gene calls are TRBV3-1 and TRBJ2-1; TRBD2 aligns across 13 bases. V trimming: 6 bases; J trimming: 4 bases; junction bases outside the gene matches: 3. CDR1 LGHDT and CDR2 YNNKEL come from the germline V gene (reference sequence). The CDR3 totals 15 residues. The CDR3 here is CASSPTSGGYNEQFF. The CDR3 bases are TGTGCCAGCAGTCCGACTAGCGGGGGGTACAATGAGCAGTTCTTC.

This chain connects TRBV27 to TRBJ1-4; D not certain. Germline CDR1 is MNHEY and CDR2 is SMNVEV (reference sequence). The V gene lost 4 bases and the J gene lost 3 bases, with 9 bases spanning the gap. This CDR3 is built from 14 residues. The CDR3 DNA reads TGTGCCAGCAGTTCGAAAGCGGCTAATGAAAAACTGTTTTTT. This translates into CASSSKAANEKLFF. The whole variable domain, remainder taken from reference TRBV27 and TRBJ1-4, is EAQVTQNPRYLITVTGKKLTVTCSQNMNHEYMSWYRQDPGLGLRQIYYSMNVEVTDKGDVPEGYKVSRKEKRNFPLILESPSPNQTSLYFCASSSKAANEKLFFGSGTQLSVL.

This clonotype has ten or more counts. The CDR3, as DNA: TGCAGTGCCCGGGACGGCGCGAGCTCCTATAATTCACCCCTCCACTTT. It translates to CSARDGASSYNSPLHF. The J gene is TRBJ1-6, the V gene TRBV20-1, with a possible D match to TRBD1 (5 bases). Trimming took off 6 bases at V and 0 bases at J, with 15 bases between the two ends. The CDR3 consists of 16 residues. Germline CDR1 and CDR2: DFQATT and SNEGSKA (reference sequence).

The chain carries TRBV29-1 and TRBJ2-3; D could derive from TRBD1 or TRBD2 (5 bases each). V was shortened by 5 bases and J by 5 bases, with 11 bases between the two germline ends. The CDR3 extends over 12 amino acids. Germline values: CDR1 SQVTM, CDR2 ANQGSEA. CDR3 residues: CSVPRGQDTQYF. CDR3 coding DNA: TGCAGCGTTCCCCGGGGCCAAGATACGCAGTATTTT.

This clonotype came up many times. In nucleotides, the CDR3 is TGTGCCAGCAGCCAAGAGTTGGGCGAGCAGTACTTC. It is translated as CASSQELGEQYF. The rearrangement links TRBV3-1 to TRBJ2-7; D remains ambiguous. The CDR3 loop spans 12 amino acids. The V end lost 0 bases, the J end lost 6 bases, and 6 bases lay between the germline ends. Per germline, CDR1 LGHDT and CDR2 YNNKEL (reference sequence).

Ten or more counts support this clonotype. The V gene is TRBV6-2 or TRBV6-3, the J gene TRBJ1-5; D is possibly TRBD1 (6 bases). The ends were cut back, 2 bases at V and 0 bases at J, with 14 bases in the middle. CDR3 size: 17 residues. Per germline, CDR1 MNHEY and CDR2 SVGEGT. In DNA form, the CDR3 reads TGTGCCAGCAGTTACATTCCGGGGGCGAATAGCAATCAGCCCCAGCATTTT. Amino acids: CASSYIPGANSNQPQHF.

This clonotype was seen a few times. The V gene is TRBV7-9, the J gene TRBJ1-1; D gene unclear. Between the trimmed V and J ends, which lost 4 bases and 7 bases, there was a span of 4 bases. The length of the CDR3 is 10 residues. Per germline, CDR1 SEHNR and CDR2 FQNEAQ (reference sequence). As DNA, the CDR3 is TGTGCCAGCAGCTGGTGTGAAGCTTTCTTT. It codes for CASSWCEAFF.

This clonotype was found a few times. This chain joins TRBV12-3 or TRBV12-4 and TRBJ2-2, with 12 bases matching TRBD2. This CDR3 is built from 15 residues. The V segment lost 5 bases and the J segment 3 bases; nucleotides outside the gene matches: 1. CDR3: CASSGTSGYTGELFF. The CDR3 bases are TGTGCCAGCAGTGGGACTAGCGGGTACACCGGGGAGCTGTTTTTT.

This clonotype was observed many times. This chain uses TRBV18 with TRBJ2-5; 10 positions agree with TRBD1. CDR3 length: 15 amino acids. Germline loops: CDR1 KGHSH, CDR2 LQKENI. The ends lost 2 bases at V and 4 bases at J; junction bases unmatched: 4. The CDR3 bases are TGTGCCAGCTCACCAGGGACAGGGGCAGGAGAGACCCAGTACTTC. Amino acid sequence: CASSPGTGAGETQYF.

The chain is built from TRBV30 and TRBJ2-3; D gene unclear. This CDR3 has 13 amino acids. The V end lost 0 bases, the J end lost 6 bases, and 10 bases lay between the germline ends. Germline V gene data show CDR1 as GTSNPN and CDR2 as SVGIG (reference sequence). The CDR3 DNA sequence: TGTGCCTGGAGTGTATCCGTAGGTGATACGCAGTATTTT. Protein: CAWSVSVGDTQYF.

This chain joins TRBV15 and TRBJ1-1, with D maybe TRBD1 (6 bases). The CDR3 runs 14 residues. Trimming removed 6 bases from V and 7 bases from J, with 18 bases in between. CDR1 and CDR2 from the germline V gene are LNHNV and YYDKDF (reference sequence). CDR3 bases: TGTGCCACCAGGATAGGGGGGCCTCAGGGTGAAGCTTTCTTT. This codes for CATRIGGPQGEAFF.

The chain uses TRBV9 and TRBJ2-7; tentative D call: TRBD1 (6 bases). The CDR3 spans 15 residues. V was shortened by 2 bases and J by 0 bases, with 12 bases between the two germline ends. Germline-derived CDR1 and CDR2 are SGDLS and YYNGEE. For the CDR3, the DNA is TGTGCCAGCAGCGTGGGGACGACAGGCTCCTACGAGCAGTACTTC. This encodes CASSVGTTGSYEQYF. Drawing the rest from reference TRBV9 and TRBJ2-7, the complete variable domain is DSGVTQTPKHLITATGQRVTLRCSPRSGDLSVYWYQQSLDQGLQFLIQYYNGEERAKGNILERFSAQQFPDLHSELNLSSLELGDSALYFCASSVGTTGSYEQYFGPGTRLTVT.

The chain employs TRBV19 and TRBJ1-2; D perhaps matches TRBD1 (5 bases). Deletions cut 9 bases from V and 4 bases from J, with 9 bases between. This CDR3 region has 11 residues. Germline CDR1 LNHDA, CDR2 SQIVND (reference sequence). CDR3 region: CASGHSYGYTF. DNA of the CDR3: TGTGCCAGCGGACACTCCTATGGCTACACCTTC.

This clonotype was counted a few times. Given a much more abundant clone one base away, this may be a read error. The V call is TRBV9, the J call TRBJ1-1; D possibly corresponds to TRBD1 (6 bases). The ends were cut back, 0 bases at V and 4 bases at J, with 7 bases in the middle. Germline V lookup: CDR1 SGDLS, CDR2 YYNGEE. The CDR3 loop spans 13 amino acids. This chain's CDR3 is CASSVEGGTEAFF. The CDR3 DNA is TGTGCCAGCAGCGTAGAGGGGGGCACTGAAGCTTTCTTT.

This clonotype was picked up many times. The CDR3 DNA sequence: TGTGCCAGCAGCCAAGATTTCGGCGGGCCGAGGTGCGAGCAGTACTTC. It yields the protein CASSQDFGGPRCEQYF. V is TRBV3-1 and J is TRBJ2-7; maybe TRBD2 (5 bases). This CDR3 has 16 amino acids. The germline V and J ends were trimmed by 0 bases and 6 bases, with 18 bases remaining between them. Germline-derived CDR1 and CDR2 are LGHDT and YNNKEL (reference sequence).